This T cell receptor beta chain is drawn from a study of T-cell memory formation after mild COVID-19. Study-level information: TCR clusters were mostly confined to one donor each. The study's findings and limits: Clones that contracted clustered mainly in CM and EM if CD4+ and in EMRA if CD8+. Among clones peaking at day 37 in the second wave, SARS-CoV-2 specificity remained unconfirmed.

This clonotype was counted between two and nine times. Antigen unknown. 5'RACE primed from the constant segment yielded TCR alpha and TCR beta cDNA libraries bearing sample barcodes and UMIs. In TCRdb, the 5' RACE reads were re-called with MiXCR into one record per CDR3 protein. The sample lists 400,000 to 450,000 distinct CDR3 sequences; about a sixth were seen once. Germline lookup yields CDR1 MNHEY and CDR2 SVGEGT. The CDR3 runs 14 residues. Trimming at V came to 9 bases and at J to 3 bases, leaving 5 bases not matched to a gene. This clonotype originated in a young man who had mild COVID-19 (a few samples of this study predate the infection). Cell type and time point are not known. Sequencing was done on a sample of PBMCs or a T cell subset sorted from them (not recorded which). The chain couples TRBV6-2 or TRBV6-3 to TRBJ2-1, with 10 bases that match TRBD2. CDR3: CASSLAGVYNEQFF. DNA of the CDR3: TGTGCCAGTTCGCTAGCGGGGGTCTACAATGAGCAGTTCTTC.